The entry below gives a single T cell receptor beta chain sequence along with its context. Its cognate antigen is unknown. The study isolated at least 6.5 million PBMCs from each sample. With 6 bases clipped from V and 11 bases from J, the junction kept 10 bases outside the gene matches. This CDR3 contains 14 residues. CDR1 MNHEY and CDR2 SVGEGT come from the germline V gene. Then a second PCR, running roughly 6 to 12 cycles, was carried out with a sample-barcoded 5' primer and a J-beta primer mix. Every cDNA was tagged by a template-switch adaptor with 12 random nucleotides. TCRdb used MiXCR to reprocess the 5' RACE reads, holding one entry per CDR3 protein. The sample lists approximately 880,000 distinct CDR3 sequences, around 48% occurring once. The data were obtained in a study of blood T cells in healthy people across ages. General study results and limits: Diversity was higher, and naive CD4+ cells more numerous, in long-lived donors than in aged donors. The CMV status of each donor remained undetermined, and this could have confounded shifts in expanded clonotypes.

This clonotype was obtained from a young man in good health. The chain couples TRBV6-2 or TRBV6-3 to TRBJ2-3; TRBD2 agrees at 11 bases. Sequenced: blood. The CDR3, as DNA: TGTGCCAGCAGGTCCCCGGGACTAGCGGAGGGGCAGTATTTT. It yields the protein CASRSPGLAEGQYF.